The 4 T cell receptor beta chains below were found in one sample sequenced in a study of T-cell reconstitution after alpha-beta-depleted transplantation in children. TCRbeta library construction was performed incorporating unique molecular identifiers. A single record per CDR3 protein comes from TCRdb applying MiXCR to the PCR reads. In the table there are a few hundred thousand distinct CDR3 sequences, 27% of which are singletons. The starting material was PBMCs, obtained before TCRalphabeta/CD19-depleted stem cell transplant. The receptors derive from a boy under two years old with Wiskott-Aldrich syndrome, due to receive a stem cell transplant.

This clonotype has more than one count but fewer than ten. This rearrangement joins TRBV12-3 or TRBV12-4 to TRBJ1-2, with D tentatively TRBD1 (6 bases). V lost 7 bases and J lost 4, with 16 bases in between. The CDR3 is 14 amino acids. The CDR3 sequence: CASTPRGGGYGYTF. DNA of the CDR3: TGTGCCAGCACCCCCCGGGGAGGGGGCTATGGCTACACCTTC.

This clonotype has only a few counts. The V and J genes are TRBV29-1 and TRBJ1-5, with 9 bases that match TRBD1. Unmatched junction bases numbered 11, after V lost 5 bases and J lost 6 bases. CDR1 is SQVTM and CDR2 is ANQGSEA in the germline V gene. This CDR3 is 15 amino acids long. The DNA of the CDR3 is TGCAGCGTTCGCGAGGCGGGACAGGGTACTCAGCCCCAGCATTTT. Residues: CSVREAGQGTQPQHF.

The chain combines TRBV25-1 with TRBJ1-1; D gene uncertain. V lost 4 bases to trimming and J lost 4 bases, with 16 bases between them. Germline V gene lookup returns CDR1 MGHDK and CDR2 SYGVNS. The CDR3 extends over 15 amino acids. The CDR3 region has the DNA TGTGCCAGCAGTGCCCCCTTGATCTGGGGCACTGAAGCTTTCTTT. This sequence encodes CASSAPLIWGTEAFF. Filled out from reference TRBV25-1 and TRBJ1-1, the complete variable domain reads EADIYQTPRYLVIGTGKKITLECSQTMGHDKMYWYQQDPGMELHLIHYSYGVNSTEKGDLSSESTVSRIRTEHFPLTLESARPSHTSQYLCASSAPLIWGTEAFFGQGTRLTVV.

This clonotype appeared a few times. This sequence joins TRBV7-9 and TRBJ2-2; 7 bases match TRBD1. The V segment lost 11 bases and the J segment 0 bases; nucleotides outside the gene matches: 6. The CDR3 consists of 14 residues. Germline CDR1 reads SEHNR; CDR2 reads FQNEAQ (reference sequence). CDR3 nucleotides: TGTGCCGAAAGGGGGCCGGCGAACACCGGGGAGCTGTTTTTT. This gives the protein CAERGPANTGELFF.